This T cell receptor (beta chain) is from a study of Ad26.COV2.S vaccination and SARS-CoV-2 variants. Study in general: Donor was assigned to the Ad26.COV2.S arm of trial COV1001. Participants got Ad26.COV2.S intramuscularly, once or twice 56 days apart.

Study outcomes and limitations: Ad26.COV2.S recipients had broader spike-specific TCRs (P = 0.0014).

Germline lookup yields CDR1 MNHEY and CDR2 SVGEGT. Losses at the gene ends were 5 bases for V and 0 bases for J; bases not matched to a gene: 5. CDR3 length: 17 amino acids. Data came from immunoSEQ multiplex PCR; TCRdb stores just in-frame clones and leaves some out. Counted here are roughly 320,000 clones, around 90% occurring once; the ten biggest clones make up about 3%. As to treatment: around 19 received Ad26.COV2.S at low or high dose, single or two shots; about 5 received placebo; per-sample allocation not given. Collection of samples fell on day 63 after the first vaccine or placebo injection. The vaccine delivered Wuhan-strain SARS-CoV-2 spike through an Ad26 vector. About this clone: Its specificity is unknown.

The material sequenced was peripheral blood, taken in a trial of Ad26.COV2.S vaccine versus placebo. The TCR comes from a person between 18 and 65 years old who received the Ad26.COV2.S COVID-19 vaccine or a placebo. The gene calls are TRBV6-2 or TRBV6-3 and TRBJ2-6; 9 nucleotides agree with TRBD1. The CDR3 sequence is CASSNRDRDSGANVLTF. The CDR3 DNA follows: TGTGCCAGCAGTAACCGGGACAGGGACTCTGGGGCCAACGTCCTGACTTTC.